Each of the 13 T cell receptor beta chains below was sequenced from the same sample in a study of human T cells and chemical hapten exposure. Noted time point: patch test 1, 2 weeks after DPC sensitization. Indicated treatment: therapeutic diphenylcyclopropenone sensitization with weekly scalp DPC. Using its own MiXCR run on the RACE reads, TCRdb lists one record per CDR3 protein. The repertoire holds some 80,000 distinct CDR3 sequences, with roughly 10% as singletons. The sequencing used whole blood, collected in connection with sensitization to the hapten diphenylcyclopropenone (DPC). The receptors were gathered from a woman aged 45-60 years with alopecia areata. Some clones in this sample may be carry-over from other donors' samples.

This clonotype came up many times. This chain joins TRBV7-2 and TRBJ2-1; D remains unclear. This CDR3 has 14 residues. Trimming stripped 4 bases from V and 4 bases from J, with 11 bases between. Germline V lookup: CDR1 SGHTA, CDR2 FQGNSA. The CDR3 sequence is CASSSSLGYNEQFF. The CDR3 DNA follows: TGTGCCAGCAGCTCGAGCTTGGGGTACAATGAGCAGTTCTTC. Full variable domain (rest looked up from reference TRBV7-2 and TRBJ2-1): GAGVSQSPSNKVTEKGKDVELRCDPISGHTALYWYRQSLGQGLEFLIYFQGNSAPDKSGLPSDRFSAERTGGSVSTLTIQRTQQEDSAVYLCASSSSLGYNEQFFGPGTRLTVL.

The chain joins TRBV28 to TRBJ1-2, with 10 bases that match TRBD1. V dropped 5 bases and J dropped 8; count of bases not matched to a gene: 5. Germline values: CDR1 MDHEN, CDR2 SYDVKM. This CDR3 has 13 residues. Here the CDR3 reads CASSTGTGDGYTF. In DNA, the CDR3 is TGTGCCAGCAGTACCGGGACAGGGGACGGCTACACCTTC.

As for this clonotype: One end of the junction is discordant with germline, which a read error may explain. V and J are TRBV5-1 and TRBJ1-6; D remains unclear. This CDR3 comprises 15 residues. Looked up from germline, CDR1 is SGHRS and CDR2 is YFSETQ. The CDR3 DNA is TGCGGCAGCAGCTTACAGAGCTCCTATAATTCACCCCTCCACTTT. Translated: CGSSLQSSYNSPLHF.

This chain links TRBV7-9 with TRBJ2-3, with D maybe TRBD2 (5 bases). The CDR3 runs to 13 residues. V dropped 8 bases and J dropped 3 bases, with 12 bases sitting between them. Per germline, CDR1 SEHNR and CDR2 FQNEAQ (reference sequence). The DNA of the CDR3 is TGTGCCAGCCTCAAACCGGGAACAGATACGCAGTATTTT. Translated, it gives CASLKPGTDTQYF.

This clonotype was picked up a small number of times. V and J are TRBV9 and TRBJ1-5, with a possible D match to TRBD1 (5 bases). The CDR3 runs 14 residues. Germline assignment: CDR1 SGDLS and CDR2 YYNGEE. Trimming pared 2 bases from V and 3 bases from J, leaving 9 bases between. The DNA for the CDR3 is TGTGCCAGCAGCGTGGCAGGGCACAATCAGCCCCAGCATTTT. Its translation: CASSVAGHNQPQHF.

This clonotype appeared a few times. The V and J genes are TRBV28 and TRBJ2-1; 8 bases match TRBD2. J gave up 5 bases and V 2 bases, and 8 bases lay outside the gene matches. This CDR3 comprises 16 residues. The germline V gene has CDR1 MDHEN and CDR2 SYDVKM. The CDR3 DNA is TGTGCCAGCAGTTTAACCACCGGGACTAGAAACAATGAGCAGTTCTTC. Amino acids: CASSLTTGTRNNEQFF.

This chain links TRBV28 with TRBJ2-2; D is uncertain. The germline V gene encodes CDR1 MDHEN and CDR2 SYDVKM. V was trimmed by 6 bases and J by 2 bases, leaving 4 bases between them. CDR3 length: 12 residues. CDR3: CASRENTGELFF. In DNA form, the CDR3 reads TGTGCCAGCAGGGAAAACACCGGGGAGCTGTTTTTT.

This clonotype was recorded at least ten times. V usage is TRBV6-2 or TRBV6-3 and J usage is TRBJ1-5; D not certain. Trimming took 7 bases from V and 1 from J, leaving 11 bases between them. The CDR3 loop spans 14 amino acids. Germline assignment: CDR1 MNHEY and CDR2 SVGEGT. CDR3 sequence reads: CASTGAGSNQPQHF. The CDR3, as DNA: TGTGCCAGCACCGGCGCGGGGAGCAATCAGCCCCAGCATTTT.

This clonotype was found a few times. This chain joins TRBV7-3 and TRBJ2-3; 10 bases align to TRBD2. J was trimmed by 0 bases and V by 5 bases; bases with no gene match: 5. Germline V CDR1 and CDR2: SGHTA, FQGTGA. The length of the CDR3 is 16 residues. CDR3 DNA sequence: TGTGCCAGCAGCCAGTCGACTAGCGGGAGCACAGATACGCAGTATTTT. Its translation: CASSQSTSGSTDTQYF.

This clonotype was detected only a few times. This chain joins TRBV7-2 and TRBJ2-3, with D possibly being TRBD1 (6 bases). Germline CDR1 reads SGHTA; CDR2 reads FQGNSA. V was pared by 4 bases and J by 4 bases, with 18 bases between. CDR3 size: 16 residues. DNA for the CDR3: TGTGCCAGCAGCTCCTCCGGGACAACCGACCCAGATACGCAGTATTTT. Amino acids: CASSSSGTTDPDTQYF.

This clonotype showed up just a few times. V usage is TRBV20-1 and J usage is TRBJ2-7, with D possibly called TRBD1 or TRBD2 (6 bases each). Germline V gives CDR1 DFQATT, CDR2 SNEGSKA (reference sequence). There are 14 residues in the CDR3. V lost 5 bases and J 3 bases, leaving 17 bases between the germline ends. The CDR3 sequence: CSAQSLGGFYEQYF. In DNA, the CDR3 is TGCAGTGCTCAATCCCTAGGGGGGTTCTACGAGCAGTACTTC.

This clonotype appeared many times. V and J are TRBV7-9 and TRBJ2-7, with D perhaps TRBD2 (5 bases). This CDR3 has 13 residues. Germline assignment: CDR1 SEHNR and CDR2 FQNEAQ (reference sequence). The V gene lost 5 bases and the J gene lost 1 base, with 9 bases spanning the gap. The CDR3 DNA follows: TGTGCCAGCAGCCCTACGGGGTCCTACGAGCAGTACTTC. Protein: CASSPTGSYEQYF.

This clonotype was picked up many times. V gene TRBV4-1 combines with J gene TRBJ2-3, with TRBD1 as a possible D gene (5 bases). In germline, CDR1 is MGHRA, CDR2 YSYEKL. The CDR3 is 17 residues long. V was pared by 5 bases and J by 3 bases, with 21 bases between. CDR3 amino acids: CASSWAPTEVATDTQYF. CDR3 coding DNA: TGCGCCAGCAGCTGGGCCCCGACAGAAGTTGCAACAGATACGCAGTATTTT.